This entry is about one T cell receptor (beta chain). The Seattle patients joined while their infection was active and were tracked longitudinally afterward. Looked up from germline, CDR1 is MNHEY and CDR2 is SVGAGI. The germline V and J ends were trimmed by 8 bases and 3 bases, with 13 bases remaining between them. This CDR3 comprises 13 residues. The data were obtained in a study of blood T cell repertoires in COVID-19. Study summary: Italy, Spain and the United States were the sources of the convalescent and acute COVID-19 samples.

As processed by the authors: Estimation of nucleated cell counts relied on the amplification of reference gene primers. Sequencing used immunoSEQ multiplex PCR; TCRdb keeps in-frame clones, though not all of them. D and trimming were read from the DNA, whereas the V and J calls and clone size are those reported in that table. Found here are approximately 50,000 clones, around 85% of them singletons; the top ten hold roughly 29%. The clonotype originates from a woman aged 80 or older with COVID-19, enrolled during active disease. V usage is TRBV6-5 and J usage is TRBJ1-2; the D gene is possibly TRBD1 (6 bases). The source material was peripheral blood. CDR3 sequence reads: CASQRGQHYGYTF. CDR3 DNA sequence: TGTGCCAGCCAGCGAGGACAGCACTATGGCTACACCTTC.